These 2 T cell receptor beta chains share one sample of origin, sequenced in a study of blood T cell repertoires in COVID-19. Data came from immunoSEQ multiplex PCR; TCRdb stores just in-frame clones and leaves some out. Found here are fewer than 350,000 clones, 89% of them singletons; the top ten hold approximately 5%. The source material was PBMCs or T cells enriched from blood (not recorded which). The receptors originated from a man aged 55 to 70 who had recovered from COVID-19.

The chain recombines TRBV7-2 with TRBJ2-1; 8 bases agree with TRBD2. The CDR3 contains 16 residues. With V trimmed by 1 base and J by 7 bases, 9 bases remained unmatched. In germline, CDR1 is SGHTA, CDR2 FQGNSA. In DNA form, the CDR3 reads TGTGCCAGCAGCTTAGTTTCTAGCGGGTACAAGAATGAGCAGTTCTTC. It codes for CASSLVSSGYKNEQFF. The whole variable domain, remainder taken from reference TRBV7-2 and TRBJ2-1, is GAGVSQSPSNKVTEKGKDVELRCDPISGHTALYWYRQSLGQGLEFLIYFQGNSAPDKSGLPSDRFSAERTGGSVSTLTIQRTQQEDSAVYLCASSLVSSGYKNEQFFGPGTRLTVL.

The gene calls are TRBV27 and TRBJ2-7, with 14 bases matching TRBD2. The V and J ends lost 8 bases and 3 bases, in that order; junction bases with no gene match: 3. Germline V gene data show CDR1 as MNHEY and CDR2 as SMNVEV (reference sequence). The CDR3 consists of 14 residues. The CDR3 protein is CASRGLAGVYEQYF. Written as DNA, the CDR3 is TGTGCCAGCCGGGGACTAGCGGGAGTCTACGAGCAGTACTTC.